This T cell receptor beta chain was profiled in a study of beta chain features in type 1 diabetes. The CDR3 is 12 residues long. Germline V gives CDR1 SGHRS, CDR2 YFSETQ. Trimming shortened V by 0 bases and J by 6 bases, and 5 bases separated the two germline ends. With regard to this clone: Its antigen is not identified.

The study's findings and limits: High TCR expression in some cells could lead to their over-representation in cDNA sequencing. A closer apparent resemblance between naive, central memory and Treg TCRB repertoires was seen in patients than in healthy donors.

The investigators reverse transcribed all of the isolated RNA, so they sequenced expressed TCRB transcripts. TCRdb's table, derived via immunoSEQ multiplex PCR, lists solely in-frame clones and lacks some. The repertoire holds 160,000 or so clones, with roughly 9.1% as singletons. The J gene is TRBJ2-3, the V gene TRBV5-1; no reliable D call. The receptor comes from a woman in her late teens or twenties in good health. Sequenced material: central memory CD4+ T cells from blood. The CDR3 DNA is TGCGCCAGCAGCTTGGATCTGGATACGCAGTATTTT. Protein product: CASSLDLDTQYF.